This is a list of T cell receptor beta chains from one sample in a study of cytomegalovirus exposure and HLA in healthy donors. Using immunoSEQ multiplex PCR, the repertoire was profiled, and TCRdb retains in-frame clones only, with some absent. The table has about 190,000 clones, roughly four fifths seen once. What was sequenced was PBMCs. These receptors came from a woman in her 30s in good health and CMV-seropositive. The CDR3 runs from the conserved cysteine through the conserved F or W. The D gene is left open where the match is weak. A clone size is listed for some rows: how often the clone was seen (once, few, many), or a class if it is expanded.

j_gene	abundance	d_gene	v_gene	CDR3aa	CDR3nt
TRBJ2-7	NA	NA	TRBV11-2	CASSPGFQGGSYEQYF	TGTGCCAGCAGCCCCGGTTTCCAGGGAGGATCCTACGAGCAGTACTTC
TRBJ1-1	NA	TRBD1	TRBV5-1	CASSSRTGNTEAFF	TGCGCCAGCAGCTCACGGACAGGGAACACTGAAGCTTTCTTT
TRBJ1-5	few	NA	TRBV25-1	CASSEGGRGVGQPQHF	TGTGCCAGCAGTGAGGGGGGCCGGGGGGTAGGGCAGCCCCAGCATTTT
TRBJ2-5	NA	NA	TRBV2	CASSEAARGYF	TGTGCCAGCAGTGAAGCGGCGCGCGGTTACTTC
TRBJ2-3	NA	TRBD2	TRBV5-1	CASSLEWTSGTGADTQYF	TGCGCCAGCAGCTTGGAGTGGACTAGCGGGACGGGGGCCGATACGCAGTATTTT
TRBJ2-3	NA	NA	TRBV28	CASSLRVTGKMSDTQYF	TGTGCCAGCAGTCTAAGGGTCACAGGGAAGATGTCAGATACGCAGTATTTT
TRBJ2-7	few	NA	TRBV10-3	CATGLPSSYEQYF	TGTGCCACCGGACTACCGAGCTCCTACGAGCAGTACTTC
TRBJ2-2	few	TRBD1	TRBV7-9	CSSRQDRVDMSGELFF	TGTTCCAGCAGACAGGACAGGGTCGACATGTCCGGGGAGCTGTTTTTT
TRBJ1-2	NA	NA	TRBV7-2	CASSPQQGSTYGYTF	TGTGCCAGCAGCCCCCAACAGGGAAGTACCTATGGCTACACCTTC
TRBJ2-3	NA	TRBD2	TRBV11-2	CASSLEPGRAPPTQYF	TGTGCCAGCAGCTTAGAGCCCGGGAGGGCCCCCCCCACGCAGTATTTT
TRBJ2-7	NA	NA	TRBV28	CASSLRERVGEQYF	TGTGCCAGCAGTTTGAGGGAGCGCGTGGGCGAGCAGTACTTC
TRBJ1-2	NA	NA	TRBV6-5	CASSLRETNYGYTF	TGTGCCAGCAGCCTACGGGAGACTAACTATGGCTACACCTTC
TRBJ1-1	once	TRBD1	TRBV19	CASSIGTGVTEAFF	TGTGCCAGTAGTATCGGGACAGGGGTGACTGAAGCTTTCTTT
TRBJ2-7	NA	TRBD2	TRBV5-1	CASSSGTNFYEQYF	TGCGCCAGCAGCTCCGGGACTAATTTCTACGAGCAGTACTTC
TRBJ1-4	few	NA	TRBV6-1	CASSGRVFSEKLFF	TGTGCCAGCAGTGGCAGGGTTTTTAGTGAAAAACTGTTTTTT
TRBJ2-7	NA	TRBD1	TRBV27	CASSPRQGGEQYF	TGTGCCAGCAGTCCCCGACAGGGGGGCGAGCAGTACTTC
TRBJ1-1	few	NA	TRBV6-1	CASGDRNTEAFF	TGTGCCAGCGGCGACAGGAACACTGAAGCTTTCTTT
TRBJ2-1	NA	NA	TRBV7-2	CASSLIRGGEDEQFF	TGTGCCAGCAGCTTAATCCGGGGAGGAGAGGATGAGCAGTTCTTC
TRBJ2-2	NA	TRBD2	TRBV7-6	CASSFLETGTSGDTGELFF	TGTGCCAGCAGCTTTTTGGAGACAGGGACTAGCGGGGACACCGGGGAGCTGTTTTTT
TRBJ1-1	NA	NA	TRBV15	CATSARREGTEAFF	TGTGCCACCAGCGCCAGGAGGGAAGGCACTGAAGCTTTCTTT
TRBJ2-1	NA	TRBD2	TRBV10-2	CASSASGRGAYNEQFF	TGCGCCAGCAGCGCTAGCGGGAGGGGCGCCTACAATGAGCAGTTCTTC
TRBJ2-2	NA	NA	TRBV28	CASTDGTTNTGELFF	TGTGCCAGCACCGATGGGACAACGAACACCGGGGAGCTGTTTTTT
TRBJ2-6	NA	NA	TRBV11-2	CASSPSRAGANVLTF	TGTGCCAGCAGCCCTTCCCGGGCTGGGGCCAACGTCCTGACTTTC
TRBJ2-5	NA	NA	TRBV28	CASSLVGVAETQYF	TGTGCCAGCAGTTTAGTGGGAGTGGCGGAGACCCAGTACTTC
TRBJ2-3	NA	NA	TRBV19	CASSLARDDTDTQYF	TGTGCCAGTAGCCTGGCCCGGGATGATACAGATACGCAGTATTTT
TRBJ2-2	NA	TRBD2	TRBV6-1	CASSGLAGNTGELFF	TGTGCCAGCAGTGGACTAGCGGGAAACACCGGGGAGCTGTTTTTT
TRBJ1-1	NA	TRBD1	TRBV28	CASSEGANTEAFF	TGTGCCAGCAGTGAGGGGGCAAACACTGAAGCTTTCTTT
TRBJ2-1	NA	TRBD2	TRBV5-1	CASSLTGGRAGNEQFF	TGCGCCAGCAGCTTGACAGGCGGGAGGGCTGGCAATGAGCAGTTCTTC
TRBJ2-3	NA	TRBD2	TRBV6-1	CASTGGESTDTQYF	TGTGCCAGCACGGGGGGGGAGAGCACAGATACGCAGTATTTT
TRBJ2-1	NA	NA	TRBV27	CASSLRENEQFF	TGTGCCAGCAGTTTAAGGGAGAATGAGCAGTTCTTC
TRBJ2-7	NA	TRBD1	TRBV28	CASLRQGYEQYF	TGTGCCAGCCTACGACAGGGGTACGAGCAGTACTTC
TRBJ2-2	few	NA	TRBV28	CASSRAGPTTGELFF	TGTGCCAGCAGCCGAGCGGGCCCCACCACCGGGGAGCTGTTTTTT
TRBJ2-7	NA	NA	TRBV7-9	CASSLGLSISYEQYF	TGTGCCAGCAGCTTAGGGCTGTCGATCTCCTACGAGCAGTACTTC
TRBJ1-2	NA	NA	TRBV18	CASSPPAGYGYTF	TGTGCCAGCTCACCACCGGCGGGCTATGGCTACACCTTC
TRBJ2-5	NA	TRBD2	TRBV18	CASSSGLAVQETQYF	TGTGCCAGCTCATCGGGACTAGCGGTACAAGAGACCCAGTACTTC
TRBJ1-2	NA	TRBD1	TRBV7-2	CASSLGGQVSYGYTF	TGTGCCAGCAGCTTAGGGGGACAGGTCAGCTATGGCTACACCTTC
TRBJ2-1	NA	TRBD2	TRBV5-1	CASSFFSGPSYNEQFF	TGCGCCAGCAGCTTCTTTAGCGGGCCCTCCTACAATGAGCAGTTCTTC
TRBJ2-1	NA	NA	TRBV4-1	CASSQGLVYEQFF	TGCGCCAGCAGCCAAGGACTAGTTTATGAGCAGTTCTTC
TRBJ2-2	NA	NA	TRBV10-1	CASNGGTGELFF	TGCGCCAGCAATGGAGGCACCGGGGAGCTGTTTTTT
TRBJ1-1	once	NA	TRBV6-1	CASSDSSRVSGEAFF	TGTGCCAGCAGTGACTCGAGTCGGGTTTCTGGTGAAGCTTTCTTT
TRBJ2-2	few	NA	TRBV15	CATSRESEAGELFF	TGTGCCACCAGCAGAGAATCAGAGGCCGGGGAGCTGTTTTTT
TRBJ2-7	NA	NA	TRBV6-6	CASGTRSYEQYF	TGTGCCAGCGGGACACGTTCCTACGAGCAGTACTTC
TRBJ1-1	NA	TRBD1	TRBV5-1	CASSVGQGRAEAFF	TGCGCCAGCAGCGTGGGACAGGGGAGGGCTGAAGCTTTCTTT
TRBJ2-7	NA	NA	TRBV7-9	CASSLRGSYEQYF	TGTGCCAGCAGCTTACGGGGGAGTTACGAGCAGTACTTC
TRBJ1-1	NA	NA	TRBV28	CASEPGGRPEAFF	TGTGCCAGTGAACCGGGGGGCCGACCTGAAGCTTTCTTT
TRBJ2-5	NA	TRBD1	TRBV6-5	CASSSDRGQETQYF	TGTGCCAGCAGTTCGGACAGGGGGCAGGAGACCCAGTACTTC
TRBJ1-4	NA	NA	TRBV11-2	CASSSTGSYNEKLFF	TGTGCCAGCAGCTCAACAGGGAGCTATAATGAAAAACTGTTTTTT
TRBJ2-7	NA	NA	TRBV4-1	CASSQGGGYEQYF	TGCGCCAGCAGCCAAGGGGGCGGCTACGAGCAGTACTTC
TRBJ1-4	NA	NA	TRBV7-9	CSSSLRQDNARIRFF	TGTTCCAGCAGCTTAAGGCAGGACAACGCCCGGATTCGGTTTTTT
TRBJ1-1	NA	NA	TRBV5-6	CASSLDGEWITEAFF	TGTGCCAGCAGCTTGGACGGGGAGTGGATCACTGAAGCTTTCTTT
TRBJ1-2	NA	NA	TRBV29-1	CSVDSRPGGDYGYTF	TGCAGCGTTGATTCCCGACCGGGGGGTGACTATGGCTACACCTTC
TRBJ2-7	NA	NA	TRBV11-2	CASSFTGSEQYF	TGTGCCAGCAGCTTCACAGGGTCCGAGCAGTACTTC
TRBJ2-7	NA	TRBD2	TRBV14	CASSPLGGGSSYEQYF	TGTGCCAGCAGCCCACTCGGGGGAGGGAGCTCCTACGAGCAGTACTTC
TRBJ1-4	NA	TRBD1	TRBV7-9	CASSGEQGEKLFF	TGTGCCAGCAGTGGAGAACAGGGGGAAAAACTGTTTTTT
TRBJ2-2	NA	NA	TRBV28	CASSRREYGELFF	TGTGCCAGCAGCCGACGGGAGTACGGGGAGCTGTTTTTT
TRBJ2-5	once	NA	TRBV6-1	CASRSLGAGLTQYF	TGTGCCAGCAGATCCTTGGGGGCCGGGTTGACCCAGTACTTC
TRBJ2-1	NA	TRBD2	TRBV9	CASSLSGRAHEQFF	TGTGCCAGCAGCCTCAGCGGGAGGGCCCATGAGCAGTTCTTC